The following is a TCR beta chain sequence with its context. Its recognized antigen is unknown. Base qualities are not provided; no much larger clone lies one nucleotide away. These data are taken from a study of T cells in Graves' hyperthyroidism and ophthalmopathy (dated by TCRdb to between 2018 and 2021). A note on the overall study: Peripheral blood samples were taken at the time of initial diagnosis, prior to any treatment. A discovery cohort of about 95 patients, 43 with Graves' ophthalmopathy and over 55 with stable Graves' hyperthyroidism, was used to find distinguishing TCR V-J signatures. Whether ophthalmopathy could be predicted prospectively was tested in an independent validation cohort made up of approximately 19 hyperthyroidism patients plus 17 patients who later progressed to ophthalmopathy. The 100 discovery patients were randomly split 7:3 into training and test sets. The study also compared thyroid tissue and blood T-cell repertoires from about six Graves' hyperthyroidism patients. After sampling, hyperthyroidism patients received methimazole starting at 30 mg daily, and ophthalmopathy patients received high-dose intravenous methylprednisolone. According to the paper, TCR Vbeta CDR3 sequencing was carried out on over 130 peripheral blood samples, which came from fewer than 50 ophthalmopathy, around 74 hyperthyroidism and some 17 progressor patients. Overall results and qualifications from the work: No statistical method was used to fix the sample size in advance, and group allocation was not hidden from the investigators. Most expanded thyroid clonotypes (frequency above 0.001) were also detected in blood, suggesting blood repertoires may reflect thyroid immune responses. A model built on a 13 V-J signature distinguished ophthalmopathy from stable hyperthyroidism, reaching around 88% sensitivity and about 81% specificity in cross-validation and 80%/75% in testing. In validation, the model predicted progression to ophthalmopathy a median of around 6.5 months before onset, with roughly 70% sensitivity and almost 75% specificity.

The TCR beta CDR3 regions were amplified from the RNA transcripts. For the first round of RT-PCR on the TCR CDR3, the HTBI primer set was used together with the Qiagen OneStep RT-PCR kit. The libraries were constructed in a second round of multiplex PCR and then size-selected and purified. Libraries were sequenced paired-end with 100 bp reads on an Illumina HiSeq2000. The published analysis was carried out like this. Raw data were processed with SOAPnuke, discarding reads with adapters, uncalled bases, mean Phred below 15, or no exact constant-primer or identifier match. COPE v1.2.5 was used to merge high-quality paired reads, and clonotypes were defined as unique nucleotide sequences. MiTCR v1.1 was used to align clonotypes to the IMGT TRBV, TRBD and TRBJ reference segments. Analysis was restricted to V-J combinations with a frequency above 0.0001, which covered 99.2% of repertoires. The TCS score was defined as the ratio of F50 (clonal expansion) to E x V (chaos), calculated using BLOSUM62-based TCRdist between CDR3 peptides within each V-J. Welch's t-statistics and random forest reduced 500 to 650 V-J features to about 12, which were used in a naive Bayes classifier (R e1071). TCRdb passed the public sequencing reads through fastp at Q25 and MiXCR, retaining productive beta sequences. All rows with the same CDR3 protein become a single entry with the most common DNA and genes. TCRdb assigned the V and J calls; the authors' analysis was not used. The sample has about 250,000 distinct CDR3 sequences on record, around 15% of them singletons. The biggest ten clones account for 30% to 35% of the sample.

From a lookup of the germline V gene (reference sequence), CDR1 and CDR2 are LNHNV and YYDKDF. Ends trimmed: V by 0 bases, J by 0 bases; bases unmatched to a gene: 11. Including the terminal cysteine and phenylalanine, the CDR3 comprises 19 residues. CDR3 DNA is the only sequence kept; it has 57 bases, read in frame from the first base. Hyperthyroidism patients were newly diagnosed, with disease duration under 2 months, and aged 18 to 65 years. Patients with uncontrolled infections, other autoimmune diseases, pregnancy or lactation were excluded. Diagnoses relied on clinical symptoms, serum thyroxine and TRAb, thyroid ultrasound and orbital computed tomography. Blood from progressor patients was drawn when they were first diagnosed with hyperthyroidism, before any ophthalmopathy symptoms appeared. PBMCs were isolated from 10 ml of fresh peripheral blood by Ficoll-Paque density gradient centrifugation. Progressor patients were defined as those initially diagnosed with Graves' hyperthyroidism in whom ophthalmopathy developed during follow-up. Trizol reagent was used to extract total RNA, and RNA quality was then checked on an Agilent 2100 Bioanalyzer.

The chain is assembled from TRBV15 and TRBJ2-4, and 7 bases in between align with TRBD1. The sample comprised blood. The TCR sequence derives from a woman between 50 and 59 years old with Graves' hyperthyroidism that later progressed to Graves' ophthalmopathy. The DNA reads as follows: TGTGCCACCAGCAGAGATCTTCAATTAAGGGGGCTAGCCAAAAACATTCAGTACTTC. This sequence encodes CATSRDLQLRGLAKNIQYF.